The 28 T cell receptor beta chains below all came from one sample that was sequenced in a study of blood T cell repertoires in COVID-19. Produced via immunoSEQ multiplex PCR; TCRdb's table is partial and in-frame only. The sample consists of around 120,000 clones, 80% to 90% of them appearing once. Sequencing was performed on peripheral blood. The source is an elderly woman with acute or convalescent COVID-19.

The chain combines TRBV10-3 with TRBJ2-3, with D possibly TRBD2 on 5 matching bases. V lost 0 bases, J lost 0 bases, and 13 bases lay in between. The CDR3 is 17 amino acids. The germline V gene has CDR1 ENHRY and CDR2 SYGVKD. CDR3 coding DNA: TGTGCCATCAGTGAGTCGAACGGCGGGTTGAGCACAGATACGCAGTATTTT. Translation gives CAISESNGGLSTDTQYF.

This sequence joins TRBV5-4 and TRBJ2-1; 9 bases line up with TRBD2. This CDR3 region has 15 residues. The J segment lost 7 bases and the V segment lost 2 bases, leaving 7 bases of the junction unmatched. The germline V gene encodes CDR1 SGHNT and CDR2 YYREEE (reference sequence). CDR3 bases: TGTGCCAGCAGCTTCGGGCGAGCGGGGGGAAATGAGCAGTTCTTC. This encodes CASSFGRAGGNEQFF. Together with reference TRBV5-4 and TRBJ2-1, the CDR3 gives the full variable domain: ETGVTQSPTHLIKTRGQQVTLRCSSQSGHNTVSWYQQALGQGPQFIFQYYREEENGRGNFPPRFSGLQFPNYSSELNVNALELDDSALYLCASSFGRAGGNEQFFGPGTRLTVL.

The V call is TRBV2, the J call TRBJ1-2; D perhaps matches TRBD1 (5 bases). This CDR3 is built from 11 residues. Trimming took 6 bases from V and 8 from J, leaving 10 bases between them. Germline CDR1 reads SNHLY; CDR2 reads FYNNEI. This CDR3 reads CASSGRVGYTF. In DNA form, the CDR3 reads TGTGCCAGCAGCGGCAGGGTGGGCTACACCTTC.

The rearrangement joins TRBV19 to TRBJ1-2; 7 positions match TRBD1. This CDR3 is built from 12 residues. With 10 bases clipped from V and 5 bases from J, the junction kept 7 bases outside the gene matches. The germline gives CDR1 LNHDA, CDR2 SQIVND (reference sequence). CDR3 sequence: CAIRQGGYGYTF. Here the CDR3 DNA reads TGTGCCATCCGACAGGGTGGATATGGCTACACCTTC.

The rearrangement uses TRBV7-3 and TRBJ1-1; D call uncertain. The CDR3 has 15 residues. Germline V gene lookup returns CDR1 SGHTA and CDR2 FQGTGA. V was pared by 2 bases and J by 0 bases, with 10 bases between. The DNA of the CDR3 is TGTGCCAGCAGCTTAGGGGAGATAATGAACACTGAAGCTTTCTTT. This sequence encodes CASSLGEIMNTEAFF.

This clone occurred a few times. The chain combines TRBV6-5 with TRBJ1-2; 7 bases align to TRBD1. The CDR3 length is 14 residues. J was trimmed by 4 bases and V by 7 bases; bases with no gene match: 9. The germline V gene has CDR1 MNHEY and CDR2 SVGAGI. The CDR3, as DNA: TGTGCCAGCACCCCCAGTGGGACAGTCTATGGCTACACCTTC. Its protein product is CASTPSGTVYGYTF.

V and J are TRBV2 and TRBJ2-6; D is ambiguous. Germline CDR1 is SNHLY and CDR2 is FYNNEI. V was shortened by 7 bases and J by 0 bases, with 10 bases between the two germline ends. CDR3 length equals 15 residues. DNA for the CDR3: TGTGCCAGCATGGGCACCCTCTCTGGGGCCAACGTCCTGACTTTC. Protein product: CASMGTLSGANVLTF.

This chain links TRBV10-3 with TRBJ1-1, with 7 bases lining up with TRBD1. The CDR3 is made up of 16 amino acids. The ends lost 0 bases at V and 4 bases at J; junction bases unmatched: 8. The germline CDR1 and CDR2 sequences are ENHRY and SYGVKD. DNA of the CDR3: TGTGCCATCAGTGAGTCGGCAATACCAGGGGGCACTGAAGCTTTCTTT. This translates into CAISESAIPGGTEAFF.

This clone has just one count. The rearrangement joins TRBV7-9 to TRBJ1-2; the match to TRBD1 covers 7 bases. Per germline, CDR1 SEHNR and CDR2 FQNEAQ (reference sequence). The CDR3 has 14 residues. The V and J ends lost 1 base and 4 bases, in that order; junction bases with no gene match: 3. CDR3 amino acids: CASSLGQGIYGYTF. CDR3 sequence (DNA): TGTGCCAGCAGCTTAGGACAGGGTATCTATGGCTACACCTTC.

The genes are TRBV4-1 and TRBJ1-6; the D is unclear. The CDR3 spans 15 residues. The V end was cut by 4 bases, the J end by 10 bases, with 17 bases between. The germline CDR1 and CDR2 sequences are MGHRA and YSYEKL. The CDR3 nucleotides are TGCGCCAGCAGCCGATTACTATTGGGTGGGTCACCCCTCCACTTT. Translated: CASSRLLLGGSPLHF.

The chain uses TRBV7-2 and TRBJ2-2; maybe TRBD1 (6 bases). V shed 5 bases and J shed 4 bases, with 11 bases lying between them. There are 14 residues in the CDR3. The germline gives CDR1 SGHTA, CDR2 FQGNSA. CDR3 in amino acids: CASSLDSATGELFF. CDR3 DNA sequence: TGTGCCAGCAGCCTGGACAGTGCCACCGGGGAGCTGTTTTTT.

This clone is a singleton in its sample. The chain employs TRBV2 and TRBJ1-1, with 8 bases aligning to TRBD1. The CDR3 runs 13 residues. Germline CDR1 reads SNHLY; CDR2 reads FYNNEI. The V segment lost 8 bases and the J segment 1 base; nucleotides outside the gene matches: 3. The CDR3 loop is CASLGQANTEAFF. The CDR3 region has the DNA TGTGCCAGCCTGGGACAGGCGAACACTGAAGCTTTCTTT.

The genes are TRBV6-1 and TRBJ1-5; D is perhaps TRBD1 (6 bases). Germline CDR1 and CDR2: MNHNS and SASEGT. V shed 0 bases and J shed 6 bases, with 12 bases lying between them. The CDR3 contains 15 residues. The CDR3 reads CASSEAVGAGQPQHF. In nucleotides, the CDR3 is TGTGCCAGCAGTGAAGCGGTGGGGGCAGGTCAGCCCCAGCATTTT.

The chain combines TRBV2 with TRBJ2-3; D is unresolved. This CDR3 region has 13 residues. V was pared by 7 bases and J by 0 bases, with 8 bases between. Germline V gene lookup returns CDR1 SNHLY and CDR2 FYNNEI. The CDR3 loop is CASNADSTDTQYF. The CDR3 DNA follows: TGTGCCAGCAACGCGGATAGCACAGATACGCAGTATTTT.

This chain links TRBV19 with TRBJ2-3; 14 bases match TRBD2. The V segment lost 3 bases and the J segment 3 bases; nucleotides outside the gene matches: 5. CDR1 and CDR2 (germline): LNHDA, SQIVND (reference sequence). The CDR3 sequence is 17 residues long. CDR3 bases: TGTGCCAGTAGTATGGGACTAGCGGGGGTTTTAACAGATACGCAGTATTTT. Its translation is CASSMGLAGVLTDTQYF.

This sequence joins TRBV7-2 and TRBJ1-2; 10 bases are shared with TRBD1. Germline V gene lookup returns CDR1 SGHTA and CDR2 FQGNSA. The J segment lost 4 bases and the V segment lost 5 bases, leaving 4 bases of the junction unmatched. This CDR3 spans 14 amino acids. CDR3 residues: CASSRDRGFYGYTF. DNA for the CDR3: TGTGCCAGCAGCCGGGACAGGGGTTTCTATGGCTACACCTTC.

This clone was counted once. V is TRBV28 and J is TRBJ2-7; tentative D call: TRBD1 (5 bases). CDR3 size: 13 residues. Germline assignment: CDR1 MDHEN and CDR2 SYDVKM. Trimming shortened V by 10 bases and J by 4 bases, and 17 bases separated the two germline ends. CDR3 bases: TGTGCCACTTCCTCGGGTGGGGCTTACGAGCAGTACTTC. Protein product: CATSSGGAYEQYF.

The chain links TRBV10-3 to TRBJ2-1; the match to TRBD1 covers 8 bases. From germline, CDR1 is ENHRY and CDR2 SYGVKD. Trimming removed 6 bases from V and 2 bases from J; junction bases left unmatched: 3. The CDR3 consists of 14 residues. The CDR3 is CAIRPGQAYNEQFF. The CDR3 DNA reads TGTGCCATCAGGCCGGGACAGGCCTACAATGAGCAGTTCTTC.

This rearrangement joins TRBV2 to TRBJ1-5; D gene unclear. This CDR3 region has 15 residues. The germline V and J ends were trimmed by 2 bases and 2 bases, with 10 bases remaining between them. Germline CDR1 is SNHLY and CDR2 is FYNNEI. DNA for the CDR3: TGTGCCAGCAGTGAAACAGCTTGGGGCAATCAGCCCCAGCATTTT. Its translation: CASSETAWGNQPQHF. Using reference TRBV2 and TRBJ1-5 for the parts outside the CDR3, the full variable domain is EPEVTQTPSHQVTQMGQEVILRCVPISNHLYFYWYRQILGQKVEFLVSFYNNEISEKSEIFDDQFSVERPDGSNFTLKIRSTKLEDSAMYFCASSETAWGNQPQHFGDGTRLSIL.

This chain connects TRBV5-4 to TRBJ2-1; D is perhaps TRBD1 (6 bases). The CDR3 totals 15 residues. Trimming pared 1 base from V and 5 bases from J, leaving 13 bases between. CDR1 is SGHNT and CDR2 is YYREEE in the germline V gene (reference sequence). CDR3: CASSLRDTTHNEQFF. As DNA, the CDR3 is TGTGCCAGCAGCTTGCGGGACACGACCCACAATGAGCAGTTCTTC.

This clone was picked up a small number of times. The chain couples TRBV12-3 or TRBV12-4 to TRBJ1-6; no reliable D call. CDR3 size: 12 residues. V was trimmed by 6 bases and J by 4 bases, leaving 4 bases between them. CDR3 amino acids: CASSFYNSPLHF. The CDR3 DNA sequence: TGTGCCAGCAGCTTTTATAATTCACCCCTCCACTTT.

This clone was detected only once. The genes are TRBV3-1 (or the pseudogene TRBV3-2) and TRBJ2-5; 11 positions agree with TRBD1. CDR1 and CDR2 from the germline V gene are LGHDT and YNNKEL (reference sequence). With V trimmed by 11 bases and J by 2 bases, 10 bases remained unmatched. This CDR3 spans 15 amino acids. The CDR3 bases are TGTGCCTGCCCCCCCCGGGACAGGGGGCAAGAGACCCAGTACTTC. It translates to CACPPRDRGQETQYF.

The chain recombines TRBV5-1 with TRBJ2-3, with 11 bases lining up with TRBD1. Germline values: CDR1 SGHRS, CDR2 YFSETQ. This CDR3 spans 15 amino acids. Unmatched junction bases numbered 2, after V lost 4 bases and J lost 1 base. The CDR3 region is CASSKGQGGTDTQYF. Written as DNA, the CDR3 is TGCGCCAGCAGCAAGGGACAGGGGGGCACAGATACGCAGTATTTT.

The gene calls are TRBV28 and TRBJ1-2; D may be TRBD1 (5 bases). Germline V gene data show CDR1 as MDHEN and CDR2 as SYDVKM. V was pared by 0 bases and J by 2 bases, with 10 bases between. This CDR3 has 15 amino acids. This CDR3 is CASSLWGGWNYGYTF. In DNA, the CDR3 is TGTGCCAGCAGTTTATGGGGGGGTTGGAACTATGGCTACACCTTC.

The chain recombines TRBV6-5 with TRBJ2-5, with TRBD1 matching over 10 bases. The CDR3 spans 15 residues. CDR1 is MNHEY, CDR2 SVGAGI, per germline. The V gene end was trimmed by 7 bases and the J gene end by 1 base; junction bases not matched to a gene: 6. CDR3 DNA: TGTGCCAGCACTCCCGGGACAGGGGCCCAAGAGACCCAGTACTTC. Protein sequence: CASTPGTGAQETQYF.

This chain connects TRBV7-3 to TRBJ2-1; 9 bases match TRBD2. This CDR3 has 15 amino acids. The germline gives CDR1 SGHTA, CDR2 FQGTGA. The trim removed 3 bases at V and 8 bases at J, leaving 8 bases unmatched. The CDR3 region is CASSLEASGADEQFF. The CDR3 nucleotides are TGTGCCAGCAGCTTGGAAGCTAGCGGGGCCGATGAGCAGTTCTTC.

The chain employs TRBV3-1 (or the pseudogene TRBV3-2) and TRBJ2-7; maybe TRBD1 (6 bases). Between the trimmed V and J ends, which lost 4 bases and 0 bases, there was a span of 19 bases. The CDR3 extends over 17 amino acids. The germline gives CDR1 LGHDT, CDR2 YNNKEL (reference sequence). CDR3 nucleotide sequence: TGTGCCAGCAGCCTCAAAGGAGGCCAGGGGCTCTCCTACGAGCAGTACTTC. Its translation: CASSLKGGQGLSYEQYF.

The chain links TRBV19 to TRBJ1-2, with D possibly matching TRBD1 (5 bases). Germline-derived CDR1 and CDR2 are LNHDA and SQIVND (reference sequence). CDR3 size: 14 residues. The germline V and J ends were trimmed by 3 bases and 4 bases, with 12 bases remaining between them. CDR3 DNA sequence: TGTGCCAGTAGTATCTCCCCAGGGATCTATGGCTACACCTTC. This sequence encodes CASSISPGIYGYTF.